This T cell receptor (beta chain) was identified in a study of blood T cell repertoires in COVID-19. Looking at the study overall: Samples taken during acute and convalescent COVID-19 were collected in the United States, Italy and Spain. The cDNA or gDNA used as material had been derived from T cells, B-cell-depleted T cells, or PBMCs.

In Seattle, patients joined the study during active infection and were tracked longitudinally. The CDR3 is 14 residues long. The trim removed 4 bases at V and 6 bases at J, leaving 7 bases unmatched. The germline gives CDR1 MNHEY, CDR2 SVGAGI. Authors' methods: Amplified reference gene primers provided the basis for estimating nucleated cell counts. Repertoires were generated with immunoSEQ multiplex PCR, while TCRdb's copy carries only in-frame clones and drops some. V, J and clone size are taken as reported in that table, and D and trimming were inferred from the DNA itself. In the table there are under 250,000 clones, roughly 88% of which are singletons.

The source material was peripheral blood. The clonotype was recovered from a woman aged 25 to 39 with COVID-19, enrolled during active disease. The chain has TRBV6-5 and TRBJ2-3; TRBD1 matches 7 bases. The CDR3 loop is CASSSWTGLDTQYF. In DNA form, the CDR3 reads TGTGCCAGCAGTTCGTGGACAGGCTTGGATACGCAGTATTTT.